The 20 T cell receptor beta chains below were found in one sample sequenced in a study of T-cell memory formation after mild COVID-19. TCRdb re-called the 5' RACE reads with MiXCR, one entry per CDR3 protein. The data contain 250,000 to 400,000 distinct CDR3 sequences, roughly an eighth of them singletons. The specimen was PBMCs or a T cell subset sorted from them (not recorded which). All receptors derive from a man between 18 and 35 years old who had mild COVID-19 (a few samples of this study predate the infection). Cell type and time point are not known.

This chain uses TRBV6-1 with TRBJ1-1; D ambiguous. V was pared by 3 bases and J by 3 bases, with 11 bases between. The length of the CDR3 is 14 residues. Germline CDR1 is MNHNS and CDR2 is SASEGT. CDR3 sequence: CASSELGGHTEAFF. Here the CDR3 DNA reads TGTGCCAGCAGTGAGCTGGGAGGTCACACTGAAGCTTTCTTT.

This clonotype has only a few counts. The chain recombines TRBV2 with TRBJ1-2; D unclear. Germline CDR1 is SNHLY and CDR2 is FYNNEI. The CDR3 totals 14 residues. The V end lost 5 bases, the J end lost 4 bases, and 14 bases lay between the germline ends. CDR3 residues: CASSPPTPAYGYTF. CDR3 in DNA: TGTGCCAGCAGTCCCCCTACGCCGGCCTATGGCTACACCTTC.

The chain recombines TRBV5-6 with TRBJ2-7, with D possibly matching TRBD1 (6 bases). The CDR3 runs to 14 residues. Germline loops: CDR1 SGHDT, CDR2 YYEEEE. The ends were cut back, 6 bases at V and 3 bases at J, with 16 bases in the middle. DNA for the CDR3: TGTGCCAGCACCGGCGGAGCAGGGGTCTACGAGCAGTACTTC. The encoded protein is CASTGGAGVYEQYF. The variable domain in full, with the rest retrieved from reference TRBV5-6 and TRBJ2-7, is DAGVTQSPTHLIKTRGQQVTLRCSPKSGHDTVSWYQQALGQGPQFIFQYYEEEERQRGNFPDRFSGHQFPNYSSELNVNALLLGDSALYLCASTGGAGVYEQYFGPGTRLTVT.

This clonotype was recorded at least ten times. The gene calls are TRBV10-3 and TRBJ2-1; tentatively, D is TRBD2 (5 bases). The CDR3 has 12 residues. Trimming cost V 2 bases and J 9 bases, with 8 bases left between them. Germline assignment: CDR1 ENHRY and CDR2 SYGVKD. CDR3 coding DNA: TGTGCCATCAGTGAGACCGGGGTTGAGCAGTTCTTC. Translating it yields CAISETGVEQFF.

This clonotype was seen at least ten times. The CDR3 region is CASSPPVWLETQYF. CDR3 in DNA: TGTGCCAGCAGTCCCCCGGTTTGGTTAGAGACCCAGTACTTC. J is TRBJ2-5 and V is TRBV28; D gene uncertain. Germline CDR1 MDHEN, CDR2 SYDVKM. This CDR3 spans 14 amino acids. The germline V and J ends were trimmed by 5 bases and 4 bases, with 14 bases remaining between them.

This clonotype was seen a handful of times. The chain combines TRBV3-1 with TRBJ2-5; TRBD2 is a possible D gene (6 bases). The length of the CDR3 is 14 residues. Looked up from germline, CDR1 is LGHDT and CDR2 is YNNKEL (reference sequence). Between the trimmed V and J ends, which lost 1 base and 5 bases, there was a span of 11 bases. The CDR3 DNA is TGTGCCAGCAGCCAAGGGGACTTGACGGAGACCCAGTACTTC. Translation gives CASSQGDLTETQYF.

Only a few counts were recorded for this clonotype. This chain connects TRBV11-2 to TRBJ1-4; the D gene is possibly TRBD1 (5 bases). V shed 6 bases and J shed 7 bases, with 9 bases lying between them. Germline assignment: CDR1 SGHAT and CDR2 FQNNGV. The CDR3 loop spans 12 amino acids. CDR3 sequence reads: CASRSGREKLFF. DNA for the CDR3: TGTGCCAGCAGATCAGGGCGTGAAAAACTGTTTTTT.

The table lists this clonotype with a few counts. V gene TRBV2 combines with J gene TRBJ2-2; 11 nucleotides line up with TRBD2. The CDR3 extends over 15 amino acids. J lost 3 bases, V lost 4 bases, and 1 base had no gene match. Looked up from germline, CDR1 is SNHLY and CDR2 is FYNNEI. The CDR3 sequence: CASSVSGGDTGELFF. The CDR3 bases are TGTGCCAGCAGTGTTAGCGGGGGGGACACCGGGGAGCTGTTTTTT.

The genes are TRBV5-4 and TRBJ2-7, with TRBD1 matching over 7 bases. This CDR3 spans 14 amino acids. Germline CDR1 is SGHNT and CDR2 is YYREEE (reference sequence). V was clipped by 4 bases and J by 6 bases; unmatched bases: 10. CDR3 sequence: CASSTKDRASEQYF. The CDR3 coding sequence is TGTGCCAGCAGCACAAAAGACAGGGCTAGCGAGCAGTACTTC. Using reference TRBV5-4 and TRBJ2-7 for the parts outside the CDR3, the full variable domain is ETGVTQSPTHLIKTRGQQVTLRCSSQSGHNTVSWYQQALGQGPQFIFQYYREEENGRGNFPPRFSGLQFPNYSSELNVNALELDDSALYLCASSTKDRASEQYFGPGTRLTVT.

This clonotype has ten or more counts. The V and J genes are TRBV5-1 and TRBJ2-1; 8 bases align to TRBD2. CDR1 is SGHRS, CDR2 YFSETQ, per germline. The ends lost 4 bases at V and 7 bases at J; junction bases unmatched: 4. The CDR3 consists of 13 residues. CDR3 loop: CASSIGTRNEQFF. For the CDR3, the DNA is TGCGCCAGCAGCATCGGGACTAGGAATGAGCAGTTCTTC.

This clonotype was picked up a small number of times. A junction end diverges from the germline sequence, so it may reflect a read error. The J gene is TRBJ2-2, the V gene TRBV6-2 or TRBV6-3; 8 bases fit TRBD2. CDR1 is MNHEY, CDR2 SVGEGT, per germline. The CDR3 spans 18 residues. Written as DNA, the CDR3 is TGTGCCAGAAGTTACTCGATCCCTAGCGGGCGACACACCGGGGAGCTGTTTTTT. Amino acids: CARSYSIPSGRHTGELFF.

J is TRBJ2-1 and V is TRBV30; D is possibly TRBD1 (6 bases). CDR1 and CDR2 (germline): GTSNPN, SVGIG (reference sequence). This CDR3 region has 13 residues. Trimming took 4 bases from V and 4 from J, leaving 11 bases between them. The CDR3 sequence: CAWIEDSYNEQFF. CDR3 in DNA: TGTGCCTGGATTGAGGACAGTTACAATGAGCAGTTCTTC.

Only a few counts were recorded for this clonotype. The rearrangement uses TRBV28 and TRBJ2-3, with D uncertain. This CDR3 has 12 residues. CDR1 and CDR2 from the germline V gene are MDHEN and SYDVKM. V lost 6 bases and J lost 2, with 6 bases in between. The CDR3 loop is CASRAFTDTQYF. The CDR3 nucleotides read TGTGCCAGCAGGGCTTTCACAGATACGCAGTATTTT.

This clonotype occurred many times. V and J are TRBV29-1 and TRBJ2-2, with D unresolved. In germline, CDR1 is SQVTM, CDR2 ANQGSEA. Trimming took off 2 bases at V and 2 bases at J, with 9 bases between the two ends. The CDR3 extends over 14 amino acids. CDR3 protein: CSVEKQLNTGELFF. CDR3 DNA sequence: TGCAGCGTTGAAAAACAGCTTAACACCGGGGAGCTGTTTTTT.

This clonotype was found many times. This chain joins TRBV6-5 and TRBJ1-6, with D unresolved. CDR3 length equals 14 residues. Looked up from germline, CDR1 is MNHEY and CDR2 is SVGAGI. V lost 6 bases and J 5 bases, leaving 11 bases between the germline ends. This chain's CDR3 is CASSSGRNNSPLHF. In DNA form, the CDR3 reads TGTGCCAGCAGCTCCGGACGGAATAATTCACCCCTCCACTTT.

This clonotype has only a few counts. The chain employs TRBV6-5 and TRBJ2-4; D gene unclear. Trimming left V 0 bases short and J 8 bases short, with 11 bases between. CDR3 length equals 14 residues. CDR1 MNHEY and CDR2 SVGAGI come from the germline V gene. Written as DNA, the CDR3 is TGTGCCAGCAGTTACTCAGGGCTCAAGGACATTCAGTACTTC. Its translation: CASSYSGLKDIQYF.

This clonotype was seen a few times. The chain is built from TRBV29-1 and TRBJ2-2; TRBD2 might be the D (6 bases). Trimming shortened V by 7 bases and J by 1 base, and 10 bases separated the two germline ends. CDR3 length: 13 amino acids. The germline V gene encodes CDR1 SQVTM and CDR2 ANQGSEA. Here the CDR3 reads CSAGTLNTGELFF. CDR3 coding DNA: TGCAGCGCCGGGACTTTGAACACCGGGGAGCTGTTTTTT.

This clonotype was seen only a few times. The chain has TRBV7-8 and TRBJ1-2; D might be TRBD1 (5 bases). Germline loops: CDR1 SGHVS, CDR2 FQNEAQ. The CDR3 is 15 residues long. The ends were cut back, 6 bases at V and 0 bases at J, with 14 bases in the middle. This CDR3 is CASRQYGQANYGYTF. The CDR3 coding sequence is TGTGCCAGCAGGCAGTACGGACAAGCTAACTATGGCTACACCTTC. Together with reference TRBV7-8 and TRBJ1-2, the CDR3 gives the full variable domain: GAGVSQSPRYKVAKRGQDVALRCDPISGHVSLFWYQQALGQGPEFLTYFQNEAQLDKSGLPSDRFFAERPEGSVSTLKIQRTQQEDSAVYLCASRQYGQANYGYTFGSGTRLTVV.

In this sample, this clonotype turned up a few times. The genes are TRBV7-2 and TRBJ1-5; D gene uncertain. The germline V and J ends were trimmed by 1 base and 0 bases, with 13 bases remaining between them. CDR1 and CDR2 from the germline V gene are SGHTA and FQGNSA. This CDR3 spans 17 amino acids. CDR3 nucleotides: TGTGCCAGCAGCTTAGTTTTGTCAGGTCTTAGCAATCAGCCCCAGCATTTT. The encoded protein is CASSLVLSGLSNQPQHF.

The CDR3 sequence: CASRPPGQGALGEQYV. The CDR3 DNA is TGTGCCAGCAGACCTCCGGGACAGGGGGCTCTGGGCGAGCAGTACGTC. This rearrangement joins TRBV6-2 or TRBV6-3 to TRBJ2-7; 12 positions match TRBD1. Germline lookup yields CDR1 MNHEY and CDR2 SVGEGT. V shed 6 bases and J 6 bases; nucleotides not matched to a gene: 12. The CDR3 has 16 amino acids.